The sequence of this TCR beta chain was determined in a study of human T cells and chemical hapten exposure. The overall study: Slight volume differences across pooled libraries mainly accounted for varying per-sample TCR yields.

Time point denoted: healthy volunteer bleed at 2 weeks. Unfractionated whole blood served as the source for total RNA extraction. This clonotype was observed many times. Its antigen remains unknown. In the library, unique molecular identifiers were attached to individual cDNA molecules. Authors' processing steps: Per sample, the median was around 100,000 TCRs, with values from 23,224 to 690,600. Via MiXCR, TCRdb re-called the RACE reads, giving one row per CDR3 protein. Here the V and J calls rest on TCRdb's processing, not on the authors' analysis. The sample holds tens of thousands of distinct CDR3 sequences, over 7% seen once. Germline V CDR1 and CDR2: ENHRY, SYGVKD. Trimming pared 2 bases from V and 8 bases from J, leaving 4 bases between. The CDR3 spans 11 residues. Study outcomes and limitations: TCRs at high frequency, those above 1 in 1000, did not change with DPC sensitization.

The source is a human donor in good health. Some clones in this sample may be carry-over from other donors' samples. The rearrangement links TRBV10-3 to TRBJ2-4; unclear D gene. Input material: whole blood. CDR3 protein: CAISEGDIQYF. Here the CDR3 DNA reads TGTGCCATCAGTGAGGGAGACATTCAGTACTTC.